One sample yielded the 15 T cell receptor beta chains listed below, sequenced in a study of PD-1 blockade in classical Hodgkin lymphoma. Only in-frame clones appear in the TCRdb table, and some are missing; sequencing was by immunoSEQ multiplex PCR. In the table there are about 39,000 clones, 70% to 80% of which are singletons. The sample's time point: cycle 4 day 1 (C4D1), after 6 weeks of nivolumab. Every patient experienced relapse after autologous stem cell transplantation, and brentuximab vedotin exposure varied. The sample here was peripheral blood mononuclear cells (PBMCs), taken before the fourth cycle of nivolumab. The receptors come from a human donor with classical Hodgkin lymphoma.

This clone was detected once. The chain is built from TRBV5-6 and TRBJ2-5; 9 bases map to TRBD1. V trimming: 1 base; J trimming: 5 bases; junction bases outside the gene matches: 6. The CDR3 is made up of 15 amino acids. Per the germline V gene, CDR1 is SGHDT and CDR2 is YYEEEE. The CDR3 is CASSLNRGRFETQYF. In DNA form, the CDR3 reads TGTGCCAGCAGCTTGAACAGGGGGCGTTTTGAGACCCAGTACTTC. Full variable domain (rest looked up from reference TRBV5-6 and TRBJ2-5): DAGVTQSPTHLIKTRGQQVTLRCSPKSGHDTVSWYQQALGQGPQFIFQYYEEEERQRGNFPDRFSGHQFPNYSSELNVNALLLGDSALYLCASSLNRGRFETQYFGPGTRLLVL.

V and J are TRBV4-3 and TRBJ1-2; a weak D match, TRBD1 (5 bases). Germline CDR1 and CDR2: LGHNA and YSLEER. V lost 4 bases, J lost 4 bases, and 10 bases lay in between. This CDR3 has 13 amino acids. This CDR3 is CASSPGPTYGYTF. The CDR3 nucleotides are TGCGCCAGCAGCCCGGGACCTACCTATGGCTACACCTTC.

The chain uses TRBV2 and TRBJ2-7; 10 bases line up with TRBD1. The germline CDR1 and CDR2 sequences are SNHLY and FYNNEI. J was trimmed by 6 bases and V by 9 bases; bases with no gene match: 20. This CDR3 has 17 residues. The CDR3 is CASQPGQGFPLLGEQYF. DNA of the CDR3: TGTGCCAGTCAACCGGGACAGGGGTTCCCCCTTCTCGGCGAGCAGTACTTC.

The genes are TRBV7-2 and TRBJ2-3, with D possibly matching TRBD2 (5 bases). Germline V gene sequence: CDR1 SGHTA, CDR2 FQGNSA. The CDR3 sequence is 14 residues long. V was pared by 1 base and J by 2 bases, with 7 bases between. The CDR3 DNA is TGTGCCAGCAGCTTAGGAGCGGTCACAGATACGCAGTATTTT. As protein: CASSLGAVTDTQYF.

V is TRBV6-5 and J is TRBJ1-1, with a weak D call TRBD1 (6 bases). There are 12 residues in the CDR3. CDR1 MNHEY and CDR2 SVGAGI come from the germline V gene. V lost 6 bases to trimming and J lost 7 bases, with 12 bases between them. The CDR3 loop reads CASRRGGGEAFF. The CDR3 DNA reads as TGTGCCAGCAGACGGGGGGGCGGTGAAGCTTTCTTT.

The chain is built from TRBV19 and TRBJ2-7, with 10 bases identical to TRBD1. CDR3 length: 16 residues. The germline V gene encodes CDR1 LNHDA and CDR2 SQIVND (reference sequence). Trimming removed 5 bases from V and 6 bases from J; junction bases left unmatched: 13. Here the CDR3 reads CASSPVPGTGAREQYF. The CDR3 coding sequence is TGTGCCAGTAGTCCGGTTCCCGGGACAGGGGCTCGCGAGCAGTACTTC.

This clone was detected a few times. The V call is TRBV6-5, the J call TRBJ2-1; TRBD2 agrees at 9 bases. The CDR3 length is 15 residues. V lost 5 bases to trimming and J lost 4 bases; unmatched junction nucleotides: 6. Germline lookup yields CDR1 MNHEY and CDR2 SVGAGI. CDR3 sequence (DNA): TGTGCCAGCAGTGGGAGCGGGGGGCCTTACAATGAGCAGTTCTTC. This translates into CASSGSGGPYNEQFF.

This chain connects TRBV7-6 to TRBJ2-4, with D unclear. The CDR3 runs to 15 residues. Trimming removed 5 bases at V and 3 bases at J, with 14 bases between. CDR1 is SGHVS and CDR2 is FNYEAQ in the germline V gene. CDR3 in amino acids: CASSPKQDGKNIQYF. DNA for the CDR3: TGTGCCAGCAGCCCTAAGCAGGACGGCAAAAACATTCAGTACTTC.

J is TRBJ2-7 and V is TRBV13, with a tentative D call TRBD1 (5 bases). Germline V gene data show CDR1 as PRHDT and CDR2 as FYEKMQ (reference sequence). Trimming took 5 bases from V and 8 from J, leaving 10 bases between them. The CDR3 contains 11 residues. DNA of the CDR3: TGTGCCAGCAGCCACCGACAGCAGCAGTACTTC. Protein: CASSHRQQQYF.

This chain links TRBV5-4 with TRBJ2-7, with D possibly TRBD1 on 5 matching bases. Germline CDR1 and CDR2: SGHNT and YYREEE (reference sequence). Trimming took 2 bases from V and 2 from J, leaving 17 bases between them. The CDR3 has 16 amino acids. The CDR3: CASSFSSLDKTYEQYF. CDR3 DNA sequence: TGTGCCAGCAGCTTTTCCTCATTGGACAAGACCTACGAGCAGTACTTC.

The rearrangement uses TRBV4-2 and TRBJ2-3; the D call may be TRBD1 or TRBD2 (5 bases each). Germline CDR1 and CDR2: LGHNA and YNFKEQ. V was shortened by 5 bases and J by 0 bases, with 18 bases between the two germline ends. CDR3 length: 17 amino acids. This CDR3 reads CASSTLEGSPSTDTQYF. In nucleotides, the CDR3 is TGTGCCAGCAGCACATTAGAGGGGAGTCCTAGCACAGATACGCAGTATTTT.

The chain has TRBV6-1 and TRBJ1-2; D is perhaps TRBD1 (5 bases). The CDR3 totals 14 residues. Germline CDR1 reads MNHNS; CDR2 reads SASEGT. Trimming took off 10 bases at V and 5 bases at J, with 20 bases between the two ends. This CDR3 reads CATSLLQGGYGYTF. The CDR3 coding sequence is TGTGCCACCAGCCTCCTGCAGGGTGGATATGGCTACACCTTC.

The CDR3 reads CASSSSDGRGYTF. The CDR3 bases are TGTGCCAGCAGCTCATCGGACGGGAGGGGCTACACCTTC. The chain employs TRBV7-2 and TRBJ1-2; no clear D gene. Germline V gene lookup returns CDR1 SGHTA and CDR2 FQGNSA. The CDR3 length is 13 residues. Trimming shortened V by 4 bases and J by 8 bases, and 14 bases separated the two germline ends.

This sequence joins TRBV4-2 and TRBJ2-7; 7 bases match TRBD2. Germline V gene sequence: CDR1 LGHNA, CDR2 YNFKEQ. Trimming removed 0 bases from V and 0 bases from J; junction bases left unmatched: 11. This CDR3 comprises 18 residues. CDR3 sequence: CASSQDGIGGGISYEQYF. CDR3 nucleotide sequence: TGTGCCAGCAGCCAAGATGGGATCGGCGGGGGAATCTCCTACGAGCAGTACTTC.

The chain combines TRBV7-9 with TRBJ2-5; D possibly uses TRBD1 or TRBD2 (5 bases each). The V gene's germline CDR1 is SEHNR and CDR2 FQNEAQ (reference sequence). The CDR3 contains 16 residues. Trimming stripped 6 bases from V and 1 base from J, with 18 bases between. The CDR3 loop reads CASSSPPWGRQETQYF. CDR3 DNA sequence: TGTGCCAGCAGTTCACCTCCCTGGGGACGCCAAGAGACCCAGTACTTC. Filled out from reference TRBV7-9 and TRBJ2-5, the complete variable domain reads DTGVSQNPRHKITKRGQNVTFRCDPISEHNRLYWYRQTLGQGPEFLTYFQNEAQLEKSRLLSDRFSAERPKGSFSTLEIQRTEQGDSAMYLCASSSPPWGRQETQYFGPGTRLLVL.